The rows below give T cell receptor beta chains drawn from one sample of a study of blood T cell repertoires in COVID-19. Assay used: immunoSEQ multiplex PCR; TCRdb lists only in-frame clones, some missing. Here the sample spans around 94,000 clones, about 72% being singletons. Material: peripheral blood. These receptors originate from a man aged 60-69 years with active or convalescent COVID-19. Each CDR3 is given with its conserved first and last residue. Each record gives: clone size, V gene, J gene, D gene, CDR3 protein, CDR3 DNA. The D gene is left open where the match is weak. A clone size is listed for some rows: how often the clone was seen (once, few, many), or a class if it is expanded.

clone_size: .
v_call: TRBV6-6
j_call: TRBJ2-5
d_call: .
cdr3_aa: CASSYETGLETQYF
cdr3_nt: TGTGCCAGCAGTTACGAGACAGGCTTGGAGACCCAGTACTTC

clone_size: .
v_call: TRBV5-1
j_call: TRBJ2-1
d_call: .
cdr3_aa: CASSPGLLHDSEQFF
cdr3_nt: TGCGCCAGCAGCCCGGGACTCCTACATGATTCTGAGCAGTTCTTC

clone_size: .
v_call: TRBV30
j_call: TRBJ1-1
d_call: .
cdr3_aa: CAWSVRQASKAFF
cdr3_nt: TGTGCCTGGAGTGTAAGGCAGGCTTCCAAAGCTTTCTTT

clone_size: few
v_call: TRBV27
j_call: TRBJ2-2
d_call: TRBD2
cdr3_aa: CASSLTGRASGELFF
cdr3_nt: TGTGCCAGCAGTTTAACCGGGAGGGCCTCAGGGGAGCTGTTTTTT

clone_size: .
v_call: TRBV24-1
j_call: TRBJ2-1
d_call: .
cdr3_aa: CATSMGGGSYNEQFF
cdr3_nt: TGTGCCACCAGTATGGGTGGCGGCTCCTACAATGAGCAGTTCTTC

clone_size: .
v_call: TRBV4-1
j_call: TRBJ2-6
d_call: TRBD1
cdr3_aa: CASSQRGDRGRLSGANVLTF
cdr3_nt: TGCGCCAGCAGCCAAAGGGGGGACAGGGGGCGACTCTCTGGGGCCAACGTCCTGACTTTC

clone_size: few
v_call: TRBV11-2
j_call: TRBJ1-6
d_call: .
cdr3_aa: CASSLATGTPLHF
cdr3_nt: TGTGCCAGCAGCTTAGCGACAGGAACACCCCTCCACTTT

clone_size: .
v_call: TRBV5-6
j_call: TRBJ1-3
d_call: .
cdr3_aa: CASSLTGTGNTIYF
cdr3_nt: TGTGCCAGCAGCTTGACAGGGACTGGAAACACCATATATTTT

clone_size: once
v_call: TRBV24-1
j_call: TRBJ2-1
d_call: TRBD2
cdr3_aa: CAISAGTSATNEQFF
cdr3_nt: TGTGCCATCAGCGCCGGGACTAGCGCCACCAATGAGCAGTTCTTC

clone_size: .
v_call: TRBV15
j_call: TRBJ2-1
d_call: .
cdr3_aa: CATSRERVLYNEQFF
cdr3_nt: TGTGCCACCAGCAGAGAACGGGTTCTTTACAATGAGCAGTTCTTC

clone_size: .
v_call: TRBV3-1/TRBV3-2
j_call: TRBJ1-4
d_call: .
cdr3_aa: CASSQGAELFF
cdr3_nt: TGTGCCAGCAGCCAAGGGGCAGAGCTGTTTTTT

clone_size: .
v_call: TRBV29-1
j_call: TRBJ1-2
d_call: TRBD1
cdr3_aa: CSVTRQGAGYGYTF
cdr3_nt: TGCAGCGTTACCCGACAGGGGGCGGGCTATGGCTACACCTTC

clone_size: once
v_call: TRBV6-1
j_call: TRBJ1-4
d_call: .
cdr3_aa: CASSERTGRKLFF
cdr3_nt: TGTGCCAGCAGTGAAAGGACGGGGAGAAAACTGTTTTTT

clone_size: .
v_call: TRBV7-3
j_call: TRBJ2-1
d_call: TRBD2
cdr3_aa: CASSLSGSPLGEQFF
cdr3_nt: TGTGCCAGCAGCCTTAGCGGGAGTCCGCTCGGTGAGCAGTTCTTC

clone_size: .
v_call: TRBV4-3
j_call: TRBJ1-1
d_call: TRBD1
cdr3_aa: CASSQPGQGTEAFF
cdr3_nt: TGCGCCAGCAGCCAACCGGGACAGGGGACTGAAGCTTTCTTT

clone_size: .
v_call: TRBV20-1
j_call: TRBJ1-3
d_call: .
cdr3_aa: CSAEIGNTIYF
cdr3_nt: TGCAGTGCTGAGATTGGAAACACCATATATTTT

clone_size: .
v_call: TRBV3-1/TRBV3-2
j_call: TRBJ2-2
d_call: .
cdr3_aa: CASSQESRDGELFF
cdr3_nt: TGTGCCAGCAGCCAAGAATCGAGGGACGGGGAGCTGTTTTTT

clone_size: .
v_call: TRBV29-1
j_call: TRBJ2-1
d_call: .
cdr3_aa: CSATSLVGNEQFF
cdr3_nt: TGCAGCGCTACTAGTTTGGTAGGAAATGAGCAGTTCTTC

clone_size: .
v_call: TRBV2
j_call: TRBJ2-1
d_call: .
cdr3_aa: CASRILANEQFF
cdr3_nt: TGTGCCAGCAGGATCCTAGCGAATGAGCAGTTCTTC

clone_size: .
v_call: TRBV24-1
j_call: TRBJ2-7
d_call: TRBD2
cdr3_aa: CATSSIRLAGGRIHEQYF
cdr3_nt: TGTGCCACCAGTTCTATTCGGCTAGCGGGAGGTAGGATCCACGAGCAGTACTTC

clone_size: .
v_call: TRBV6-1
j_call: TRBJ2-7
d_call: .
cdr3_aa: CASSEGWTGGLEQYF
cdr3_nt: TGTGCCAGCAGTGAAGGTTGGACCGGGGGACTCGAGCAGTACTTC

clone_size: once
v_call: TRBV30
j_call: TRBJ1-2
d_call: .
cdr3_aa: CAWSVLGRWGYTF
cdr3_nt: TGTGCCTGGAGTGTACTGGGCAGATGGGGCTACACCTTC

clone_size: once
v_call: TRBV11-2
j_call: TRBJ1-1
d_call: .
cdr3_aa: CASSLGGQEAFF
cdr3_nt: TGTGCCAGCAGCTTAGGGGGCCAAGAAGCTTTCTTT

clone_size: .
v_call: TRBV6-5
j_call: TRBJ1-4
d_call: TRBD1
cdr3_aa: CVQTGGRLFF
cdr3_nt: TGTGTTCAAACAGGGGGGAGACTGTTTTTT

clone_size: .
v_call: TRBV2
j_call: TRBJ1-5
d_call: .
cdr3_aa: CASSVAGNQPQHF
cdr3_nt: TGTGCCAGCAGTGTGGCAGGGAATCAGCCCCAGCATTTT

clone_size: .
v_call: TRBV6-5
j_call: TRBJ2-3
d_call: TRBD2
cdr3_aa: CASHTLAGGDTQYF
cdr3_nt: TGTGCCAGCCACACCCTGGCGGGAGGAGATACGCAGTATTTT

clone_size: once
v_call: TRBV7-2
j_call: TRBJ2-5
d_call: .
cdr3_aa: CASSLGRKETQYF
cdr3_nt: TGTGCCAGCAGCTTGGGGAGGAAAGAGACCCAGTACTTC

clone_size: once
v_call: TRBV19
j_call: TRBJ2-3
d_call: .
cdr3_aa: CASTQTGITDTQYF
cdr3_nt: TGTGCCAGTACCCAGACGGGGATCACAGATACGCAGTATTTT

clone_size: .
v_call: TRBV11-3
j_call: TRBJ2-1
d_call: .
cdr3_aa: CASSGGGEQFF
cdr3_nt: TGTGCCAGCAGCGGAGGTGGTGAGCAGTTCTTC

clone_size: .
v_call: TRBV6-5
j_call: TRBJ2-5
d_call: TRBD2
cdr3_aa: CASRLRGVQETQYF
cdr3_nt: TGTGCCAGCCGACTCCGGGGGGTACAAGAGACCCAGTACTTC

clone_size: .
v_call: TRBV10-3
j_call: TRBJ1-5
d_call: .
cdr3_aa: CAIVRDSNQPQHF
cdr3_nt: TGTGCCATCGTCAGGGATAGCAATCAGCCCCAGCATTTT

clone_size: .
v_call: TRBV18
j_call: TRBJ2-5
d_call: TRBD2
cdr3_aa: CASSPGLAGGGETQYF
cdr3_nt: TGTGCCAGCTCACCAGGACTAGCGGGAGGTGGGGAGACCCAGTACTTC